A selection of T cell receptor beta chains follows, all from one sample in a study of a mutant IDH1 vaccine in newly diagnosed glioma. Repertoires were generated with immunoSEQ multiplex PCR, while TCRdb's copy carries only in-frame clones and drops some. The sample lists approximately 79,000 clones, approximately 85% occurring once. Antigens of these TCRs are unknown. The specimen was PBMCs, collected from a glioma patient whose treatment included an IDH1 peptide vaccine. These receptors were obtained from a woman aged 45-60 years with glioma. Each CDR3 is given with its conserved first and last residue. D genes are given only for firm matches. Not all rows give a size; the values are once, few, many and, for expanded clones, a class.

j_gene: TRBJ1-5; d_gene: NA; v_gene: TRBV6-6; abundance: NA; CDR3nt: TGTGCCAGCAGTTACGGCAGACGGGTTGGACCCCAGCATTTT; CDR3aa: CASSYGRRVGPQHF
j_gene: TRBJ1-4; d_gene: TRBD1; v_gene: TRBV4-2; abundance: few; CDR3nt: TGTGCCAGCAGCAGTCGGACAGGGAATGAAAAACTGTTTTTT; CDR3aa: CASSSRTGNEKLFF
j_gene: TRBJ2-7; d_gene: NA; v_gene: TRBV6-5; abundance: NA; CDR3nt: TGTGCCAGCAGTTACCCGGACAGTTACGAGCAGTACTTC; CDR3aa: CASSYPDSYEQYF
j_gene: TRBJ2-3; d_gene: TRBD1; v_gene: TRBV9; abundance: NA; CDR3nt: TGTGCCAGCAGCGTACAAGGGGGCTGGGCGGATACGCAGTATTTT; CDR3aa: CASSVQGGWADTQYF
j_gene: TRBJ2-7; d_gene: TRBD1; v_gene: TRBV19; abundance: few; CDR3nt: TGTGCCAGTAGCCAACCGGGACAGGTCAACGAGCAGTACTTC; CDR3aa: CASSQPGQVNEQYF
j_gene: TRBJ1-6; d_gene: TRBD1; v_gene: TRBV9; abundance: NA; CDR3nt: TGTGCCAGCAGCCCCGGGACAGTTAATTCACCCCTCCACTTT; CDR3aa: CASSPGTVNSPLHF
j_gene: TRBJ2-1; d_gene: NA; v_gene: TRBV15; abundance: once; CDR3nt: TGTGCCACCAGCAGAGATAGGAGGGCTGGGGCCTATTTCTTC; CDR3aa: CATSRDRRAGAYFF
j_gene: TRBJ2-7; d_gene: TRBD1; v_gene: TRBV5-6; abundance: NA; CDR3nt: TGTGCCAGCAGCTTGCGGGACAGCTCCTACGAGCAGTACTTC; CDR3aa: CASSLRDSSYEQYF
j_gene: TRBJ2-7; d_gene: TRBD2; v_gene: TRBV15; abundance: NA; CDR3nt: TGTGCCACCAGCCAGACTAGCGGGAACGACGAGCAGTACTTC; CDR3aa: CATSQTSGNDEQYF
j_gene: TRBJ1-2; d_gene: NA; v_gene: TRBV5-6; abundance: NA; CDR3nt: TGTGCCAGCAGGTCCCCTGGGGCTCAATATGGCTACACCTTC; CDR3aa: CASRSPGAQYGYTF
j_gene: TRBJ1-2; d_gene: TRBD1; v_gene: TRBV19; abundance: NA; CDR3nt: TGTGCCAGTAGTACCCAAGGACAGGGCCTCTATGGCTACACCTTC; CDR3aa: CASSTQGQGLYGYTF
j_gene: TRBJ2-7; d_gene: TRBD2; v_gene: TRBV2; abundance: NA; CDR3nt: TGTGCCAGCAGGCCCGGGACTACTGACGAGCAGTACTTC; CDR3aa: CASRPGTTDEQYF
j_gene: TRBJ1-6; d_gene: NA; v_gene: TRBV9; abundance: NA; CDR3nt: TGTGCCAGCAGCGTAGGCGAGGGGAATAATTCACCCCTCCACTTT; CDR3aa: CASSVGEGNNSPLHF
j_gene: TRBJ1-3; d_gene: NA; v_gene: TRBV5-1; abundance: NA; CDR3nt: TGCGCCAGCTCGGAGGGGACGTCTGGAAACACCATATATTTT; CDR3aa: CASSEGTSGNTIYF
j_gene: TRBJ2-2; d_gene: NA; v_gene: TRBV5-4; abundance: NA; CDR3nt: TGTGCCAGCAGCTTGGGACGGCCGAACACCGGGGAGCTGTTTTTT; CDR3aa: CASSLGRPNTGELFF
j_gene: TRBJ2-6; d_gene: TRBD1; v_gene: TRBV7-6; abundance: NA; CDR3nt: TGTGCCAGCTTGGGGACAGAACGCTCTGGGGCCAACGTCCTGACTTTC; CDR3aa: CASLGTERSGANVLTF
j_gene: TRBJ2-7; d_gene: NA; v_gene: TRBV11-2; abundance: NA; CDR3nt: TGCGCCAGCAGCTCGTCCGGGATCCCCTACGAGCAGTACTTC; CDR3aa: CASSSSGIPYEQYF
j_gene: TRBJ2-3; d_gene: NA; v_gene: TRBV19; abundance: NA; CDR3nt: TGTGCCAGTAGTAATCCGGGACACAGCACAGATACGCAGTATTTT; CDR3aa: CASSNPGHSTDTQYF
j_gene: TRBJ2-7; d_gene: TRBD1; v_gene: TRBV11-2; abundance: NA; CDR3nt: TGTGCCAGCAGCTTCGCCCCGGGACAGAACTACGAGCAGTACTTC; CDR3aa: CASSFAPGQNYEQYF
j_gene: TRBJ1-1; d_gene: NA; v_gene: TRBV28; abundance: NA; CDR3nt: TGTGCCAGCAGTTTAGGGAGATGGGGTGTTACTTATACTGAAGCTTTCTTT; CDR3aa: CASSLGRWGVTYTEAFF
j_gene: TRBJ2-7; d_gene: NA; v_gene: TRBV19; abundance: NA; CDR3nt: TGTGCCAGTAGTATAGAGCTGGGGAGGTCCTACGAGCAGTACTTC; CDR3aa: CASSIELGRSYEQYF
j_gene: TRBJ2-7; d_gene: NA; v_gene: TRBV10-3; abundance: NA; CDR3nt: TGTGCCATCAGTGAGTCTAAGGCGGCAACCTCCTACGAGCAGTACTTC; CDR3aa: CAISESKAATSYEQYF
j_gene: TRBJ2-3; d_gene: NA; v_gene: TRBV7-8; abundance: NA; CDR3nt: TGTGCCAGCAGCTTAAAGAGGACTAGCACAGATACGCAGTATTTT; CDR3aa: CASSLKRTSTDTQYF
j_gene: TRBJ1-5; d_gene: TRBD1; v_gene: TRBV5-5; abundance: NA; CDR3nt: TGTGCCAGCAGCAAGGGACAGGGGGATCAGCCCCAGCATTTT; CDR3aa: CASSKGQGDQPQHF
j_gene: TRBJ2-1; d_gene: TRBD2; v_gene: TRBV28; abundance: NA; CDR3nt: TGTGCCAGCAGTTTGGCCAGCGGGAGAACGTTGAATGAGCAGTTCTTC; CDR3aa: CASSLASGRTLNEQFF